This passage covers 5 T cell receptor beta chains from one sample sequenced in a study of identical twins. TCRdb reanalysed the 5' RACE reads using MiXCR and keeps one entry per CDR3 protein. The sample includes approximately 590,000 distinct CDR3 sequences, approximately 10% of them seen just once. This sample also belongs to another study, concerning yellow fever vaccine responses in identical twins.

Sequencing used PBMCs. All receptors come from a woman under 30 in good health.

This clonotype was found a few times. The chain recombines TRBV27 with TRBJ2-7, with 11 bases lining up with TRBD2. Per germline, CDR1 MNHEY and CDR2 SMNVEV (reference sequence). The trim removed 5 bases at V and 3 bases at J, leaving 9 bases unmatched. The CDR3 sequence is 16 residues long. As DNA, the CDR3 is TGTGCCAGCAGTACTCCCACTAGCGGGAGATACTACGAGCAGTACTTC. Translating gives CASSTPTSGRYYEQYF.

Remarks on this clonotype: Because the CDR3 is missing its conserved closing phenylalanine or tryptophan, this is likely a read error. The V and J genes are TRBV5-6 and TRBJ2-7; no firm D call. The ends were cut back, 0 bases at V and 1 base at J, with 5 bases in the middle. This CDR3 has 13 amino acids. Germline V gene sequence: CDR1 SGHDT, CDR2 YYEEEE. CDR3 bases: TGTGCCAGCAGCTTGGGTTCTTCCTACGAGCAGTACCTC. Protein product: CASSLGSSYEQYL.

The rearrangement links TRBV4-3 to TRBJ1-5; no clear D gene. The ends were cut back, 0 bases at V and 2 bases at J, with 11 bases in the middle. The CDR3 has 16 residues. The germline gives CDR1 LGHNA, CDR2 YSLEER. The CDR3, as DNA: TGCGCCAGCAGCCAAGATGCAGCTTTCGGCAATCAGCCCCAGCATTTT. Protein product: CASSQDAAFGNQPQHF.

This clonotype appeared a few times. The chain has TRBV12-3 or TRBV12-4 and TRBJ2-3; D unclear. V was clipped by 3 bases and J by 7 bases, with 14 bases between them. The CDR3 is 14 amino acids. The CDR3 coding sequence is TGTGCCAGCAGTTTTGGCCCCCGACTGAATACGCAGTATTTT. It yields the protein CASSFGPRLNTQYF.

This clonotype was seen more than once but under ten times. The chain is built from TRBV11-1 and TRBJ2-5; D possibly corresponds to TRBD1 (6 bases). There are 18 residues in the CDR3. CDR1 is SGHAT and CDR2 is FQDESV in the germline V gene (reference sequence). Trimming removed 1 base from V and 1 base from J, with 19 bases in between. For the CDR3, the DNA is TGTGCCAGCAGCTTAGGACGGACAGATCAAATATTCCAAGAGACCCAGTACTTC. Protein: CASSLGRTDQIFQETQYF.